The present TCR beta chain was sequenced within a study of shared clonotypes between healthy human individuals. Measured with immunoSEQ multiplex PCR; TCRdb has only the in-frame clones, and not every one. The sample lists approximately 590,000 clones; less than 97% were seen once. Naive CD8 cells lacked CD45RO, underwent positive selection for CCR7 and left out terminally differentiated effector memory CD45RA+ cells. This CDR3 has 16 residues. CDR1 MDHEN and CDR2 SYDVKM come from the germline V gene. Trimming took 8 bases from V and 4 from J; bases not matched to a gene: 12. This chain joins TRBV28 and TRBJ2-3, with 10 bases aligning to TRBD2. The material sequenced was naive CD8+ T cells sorted from blood. This TCR came from a woman aged 25 to 39 in good health. The CDR3 coding sequence is TGTGCCAGCGAAAGCCTCCTAGCGGGAGAACCAGATACGCAGTATTTT. It yields the protein CASESLLAGEPDTQYF.